These 9 T cell receptor beta chains were all obtained from the same sample, sequenced in a study of shared clonotypes between healthy human individuals. Repertoires were generated with immunoSEQ multiplex PCR, while TCRdb's copy carries only in-frame clones and drops some. The sample includes 550,000 to 850,000 clones, less than 85% seen only once; the top ten take over 1.5%. Sequencing was done on a sample of memory CD4+ T cells sorted from blood. Sample subset: CD45RA-negative fraction. These TCRs come from a woman aged 25 to 39 in good health.

Of note for this clone: It may be a read error: a sequence one base away is much more abundant. Other DNA sequences in the same sample also yield this CDR3. The V and J genes are TRBV28 and TRBJ2-7, with 9 nucleotides matching TRBD1. Germline lookup yields CDR1 MDHEN and CDR2 SYDVKM. The J segment lost 0 bases and the V segment lost 4 bases, leaving 4 bases of the junction unmatched. This CDR3 region has 15 residues. CDR3 amino acids: CASSSGQGSSYEQYF. The CDR3 coding sequence is TGTGCCAGCAGTTCCGGACAGGGGAGCTCCTACGAGCAGTACTTC.

The chain has TRBV13 and TRBJ2-1, with 9 bases matching TRBD1. With V trimmed by 3 bases and J by 6 bases, 3 bases remained unmatched. CDR3 length: 14 amino acids. The germline V gene encodes CDR1 PRHDT and CDR2 FYEKMQ (reference sequence). In DNA form, the CDR3 reads TGTGCCAGCAGCTTCGGGGACAGGGCCAATGAGCAGTTCTTC. Protein sequence: CASSFGDRANEQFF.

The V gene is TRBV7-8, the J gene TRBJ1-1; tentative D call: TRBD1 (5 bases). Germline values: CDR1 SGHVS, CDR2 FQNEAQ. This CDR3 has 15 amino acids. Trimming took 1 base from V and 1 from J, leaving 10 bases between them. CDR3 region: CASSLVGGENTEAFF. The DNA of the CDR3 is TGTGCCAGCAGCTTAGTTGGGGGGGAGAACACTGAAGCTTTCTTT.

The chain carries TRBV19 and TRBJ2-7; D uncertain. Per germline, CDR1 LNHDA and CDR2 SQIVND (reference sequence). Between the trimmed V and J ends, which lost 5 bases and 1 base, there was a span of 12 bases. The CDR3 sequence is 14 residues long. Here the CDR3 reads CASSPLRKSYEQYF. The CDR3 bases are TGTGCCAGTAGTCCCCTTCGTAAATCCTACGAGCAGTACTTC.

The CDR3 DNA reads TGTGCCAGCAGCCAAGGGGGCGGGGTCTTGGATACGCAGTATTTT. It encodes CASSQGGGVLDTQYF. The rearrangement uses TRBV4-2 and TRBJ2-3; D is possibly TRBD2 (6 bases). V shed 1 base and J shed 6 bases, with 14 bases lying between them. CDR3 length: 15 amino acids. Germline V gives CDR1 LGHNA, CDR2 YNFKEQ.

This clone has just a few counts. The chain carries TRBV28 and TRBJ2-1; no firm D call. This CDR3 contains 16 residues. V shed 5 bases and J shed 7 bases, with 21 bases lying between them. CDR1 MDHEN and CDR2 SYDVKM come from the germline V gene. The CDR3 bases are TGTGCCAGCAGTCCCTCCCCTCGGCAGAAACCAAATGAGCAGTTCTTC. This sequence encodes CASSPSPRQKPNEQFF.

The chain uses TRBV5-1 and TRBJ1-1; D may be TRBD1 (5 bases). Trimming stripped 4 bases from V and 2 bases from J, with 12 bases between. CDR1 SGHRS and CDR2 YFSETQ come from the germline V gene. This CDR3 comprises 14 residues. As DNA, the CDR3 is TGCGCCAGCAGCCCCTCGACAGCAAACACTGAAGCTTTCTTT. Its protein product is CASSPSTANTEAFF. Together with reference TRBV5-1 and TRBJ1-1, the CDR3 gives the full variable domain: KAGVTQTPRYLIKTRGQQVTLSCSPISGHRSVSWYQQTPGQGLQFLFEYFSETQRNKGNFPGRFSGRQFSNSRSEMNVSTLELGDSALYLCASSPSTANTEAFFGQGTRLTVV.

In the case of this clone: This sample includes further DNA sequences coding for the same CDR3. The gene calls are TRBV19 and TRBJ2-3; D call uncertain. V was shortened by 3 bases and J by 3 bases, with 7 bases between the two germline ends. CDR3 length: 13 residues. Germline V gives CDR1 LNHDA, CDR2 SQIVND (reference sequence). The CDR3 DNA is TGTGCCAGTAGTATTGCCCTGACAGATACGCAGTATTTT. This codes for CASSIALTDTQYF.

The genes are TRBV28 and TRBJ1-1, with D tentatively TRBD1 (5 bases). The V and J ends lost 6 bases and 2 bases respectively, with 13 bases between them. Germline V gene data show CDR1 as MDHEN and CDR2 as SYDVKM. The CDR3 runs 14 residues. CDR3 protein: CASRMGQTNTEAFF. In nucleotides, the CDR3 is TGTGCCAGCAGAATGGGGCAGACAAACACTGAAGCTTTCTTT. The full variable domain, completed using reference TRBV28 and TRBJ1-1, is DVKVTQSSRYLVKRTGEKVFLECVQDMDHENMFWYRQDPGLGLRLIYFSYDVKMKEKGDIPEGYSVSREKKERFSLILESASTNQTSMYLCASRMGQTNTEAFFGQGTRLTVV.